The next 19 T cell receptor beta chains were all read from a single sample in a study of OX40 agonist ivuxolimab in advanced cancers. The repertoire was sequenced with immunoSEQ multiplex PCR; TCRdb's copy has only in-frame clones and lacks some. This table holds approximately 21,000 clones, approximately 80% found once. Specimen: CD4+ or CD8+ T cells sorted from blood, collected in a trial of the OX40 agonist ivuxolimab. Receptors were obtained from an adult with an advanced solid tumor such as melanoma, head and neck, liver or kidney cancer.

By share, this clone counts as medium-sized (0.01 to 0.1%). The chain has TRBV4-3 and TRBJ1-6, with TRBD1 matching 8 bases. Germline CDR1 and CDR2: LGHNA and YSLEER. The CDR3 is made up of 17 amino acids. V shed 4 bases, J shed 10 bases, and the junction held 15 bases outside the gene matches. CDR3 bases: TGCGCCAGCAGCCTTGCAGGGGGCCCTGTTTTTCGGTCACCCCTCCACTTT. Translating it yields CASSLAGGPVFRSPLHF.

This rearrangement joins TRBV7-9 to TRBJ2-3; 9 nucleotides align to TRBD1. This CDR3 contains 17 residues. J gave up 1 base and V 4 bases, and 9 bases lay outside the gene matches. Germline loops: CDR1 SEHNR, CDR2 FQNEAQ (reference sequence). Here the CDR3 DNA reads TGTGCCAGCAGCTACCCCCCCGGGACAGGGCGCACAGATACGCAGTATTTT. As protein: CASSYPPGTGRTDTQYF.

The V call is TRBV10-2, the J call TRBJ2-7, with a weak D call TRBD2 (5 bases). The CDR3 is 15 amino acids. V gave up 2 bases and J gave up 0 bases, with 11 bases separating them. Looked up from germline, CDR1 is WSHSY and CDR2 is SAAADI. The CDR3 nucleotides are TGCGCCAGCAGTGAGCGGGCTAGCCTCTCCTACGAGCAGTACTTC. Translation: CASSERASLSYEQYF.

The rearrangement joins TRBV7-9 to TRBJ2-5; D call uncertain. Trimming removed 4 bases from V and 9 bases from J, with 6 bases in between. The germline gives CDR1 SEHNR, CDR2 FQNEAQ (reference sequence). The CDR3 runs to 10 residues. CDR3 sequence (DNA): TGTGCCAGCAGCTCAACGGCCCAGTACTTC. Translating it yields CASSSTAQYF.

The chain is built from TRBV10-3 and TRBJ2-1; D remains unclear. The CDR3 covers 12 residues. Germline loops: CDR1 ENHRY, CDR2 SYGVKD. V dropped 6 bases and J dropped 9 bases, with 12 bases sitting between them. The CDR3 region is CAIRISRGEQFF. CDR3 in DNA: TGTGCCATCAGGATTAGCCGAGGTGAGCAGTTCTTC.

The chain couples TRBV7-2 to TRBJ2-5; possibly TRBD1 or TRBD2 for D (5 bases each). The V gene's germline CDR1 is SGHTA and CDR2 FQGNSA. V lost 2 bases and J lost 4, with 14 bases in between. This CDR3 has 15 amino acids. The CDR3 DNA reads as TGTGCCAGCAGCTTATCTCCGGGGCCGGGAGAGACCCAGTACTTC. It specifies CASSLSPGPGETQYF.

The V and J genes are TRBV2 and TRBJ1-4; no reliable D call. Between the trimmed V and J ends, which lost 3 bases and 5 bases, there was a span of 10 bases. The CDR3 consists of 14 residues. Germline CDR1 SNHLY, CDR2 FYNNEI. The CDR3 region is CASSEARLNEKLFF. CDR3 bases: TGTGCCAGCAGTGAGGCACGGCTCAATGAAAAACTGTTTTTT. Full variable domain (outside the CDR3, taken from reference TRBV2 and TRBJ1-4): EPEVTQTPSHQVTQMGQEVILRCVPISNHLYFYWYRQILGQKVEFLVSFYNNEISEKSEIFDDQFSVERPDGSNFTLKIRSTKLEDSAMYFCASSEARLNEKLFFGSGTQLSVL.

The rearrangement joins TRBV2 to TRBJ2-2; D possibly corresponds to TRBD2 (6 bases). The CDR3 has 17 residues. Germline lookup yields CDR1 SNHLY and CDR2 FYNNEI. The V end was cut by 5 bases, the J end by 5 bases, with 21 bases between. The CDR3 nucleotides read TGTGCCAGCAGTACCCGGGAGCGGGTCAGGGAAACCGGGGAGCTGTTTTTT. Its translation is CASSTRERVRETGELFF. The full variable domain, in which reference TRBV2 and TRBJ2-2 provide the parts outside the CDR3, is EPEVTQTPSHQVTQMGQEVILRCVPISNHLYFYWYRQILGQKVEFLVSFYNNEISEKSEIFDDQFSVERPDGSNFTLKIRSTKLEDSAMYFCASSTRERVRETGELFFGEGSRLTVL.

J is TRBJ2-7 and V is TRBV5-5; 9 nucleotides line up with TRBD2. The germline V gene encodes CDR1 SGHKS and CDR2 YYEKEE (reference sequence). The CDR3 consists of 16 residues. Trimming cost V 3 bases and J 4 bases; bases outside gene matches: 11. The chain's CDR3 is CASSSLKTSGLYEQYF. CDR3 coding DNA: TGTGCCAGCAGCTCGCTAAAGACTAGCGGACTTTACGAGCAGTACTTC.

CDR3 region: CASSPVSSPGNDASGYTF. The CDR3 DNA is TGCGCCAGCTCCCCAGTCTCCAGTCCCGGGAATGACGCGAGTGGCTACACCTTC. The V gene is TRBV23-1, the J gene TRBJ1-2; no firm D call. TRBV23-1 is designated an ORF whose function remains uncertain. The CDR3 runs 18 residues. V dropped 8 bases and J dropped 7 bases, with 32 bases sitting between them.

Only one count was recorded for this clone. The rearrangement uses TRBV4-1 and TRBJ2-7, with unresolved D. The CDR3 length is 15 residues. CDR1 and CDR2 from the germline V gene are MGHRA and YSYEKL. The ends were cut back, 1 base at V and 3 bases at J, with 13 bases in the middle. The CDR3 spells CASSQGQGPSYEQYF. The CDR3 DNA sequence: TGCGCCAGCAGCCAAGGGCAAGGACCCAGCTACGAGCAGTACTTC.

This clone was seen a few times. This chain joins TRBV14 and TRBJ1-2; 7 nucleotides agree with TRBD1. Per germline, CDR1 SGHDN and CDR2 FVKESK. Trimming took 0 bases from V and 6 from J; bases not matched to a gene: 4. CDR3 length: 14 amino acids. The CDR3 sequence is CASSQDQGVDGYTF. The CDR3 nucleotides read TGTGCCAGCAGCCAAGATCAGGGGGTAGATGGCTACACCTTC.

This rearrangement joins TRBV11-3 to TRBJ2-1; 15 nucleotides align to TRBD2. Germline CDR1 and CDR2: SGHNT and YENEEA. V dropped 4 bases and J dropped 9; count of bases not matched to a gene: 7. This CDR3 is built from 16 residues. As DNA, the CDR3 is TGTGCCAGCAGCTCCCGGACTAGCGGGAGGGCTAGTGAGCAGTTCTTC. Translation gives CASSSRTSGRASEQFF.

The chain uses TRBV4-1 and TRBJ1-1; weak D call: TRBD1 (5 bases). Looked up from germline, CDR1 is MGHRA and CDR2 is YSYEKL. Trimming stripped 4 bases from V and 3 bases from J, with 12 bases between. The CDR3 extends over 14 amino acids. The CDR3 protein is CASSLQEWDTEAFF. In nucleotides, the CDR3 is TGCGCCAGCAGCCTACAGGAATGGGACACTGAAGCTTTCTTT.

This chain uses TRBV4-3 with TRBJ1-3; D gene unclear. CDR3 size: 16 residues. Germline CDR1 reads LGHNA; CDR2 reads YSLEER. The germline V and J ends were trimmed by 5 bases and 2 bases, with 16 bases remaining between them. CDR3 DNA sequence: TGCGCCAGCAGCAAAAGCGCCCCCCAGGCTGGAAACACCATATATTTT. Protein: CASSKSAPQAGNTIYF.

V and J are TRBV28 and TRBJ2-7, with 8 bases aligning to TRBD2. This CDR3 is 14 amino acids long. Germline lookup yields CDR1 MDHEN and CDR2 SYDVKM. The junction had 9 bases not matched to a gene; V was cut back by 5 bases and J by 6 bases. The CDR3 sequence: CASSELAASGEQYF. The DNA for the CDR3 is TGTGCCAGCAGTGAACTAGCGGCCTCAGGCGAGCAGTACTTC.

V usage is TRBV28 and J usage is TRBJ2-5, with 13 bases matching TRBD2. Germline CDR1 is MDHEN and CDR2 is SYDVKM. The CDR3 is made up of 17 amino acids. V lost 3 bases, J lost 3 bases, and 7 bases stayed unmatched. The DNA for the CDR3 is TGTGCCAGCAGTTTGGGAAGGACTAGCGGGAGTGAAGAGACCCAGTACTTC. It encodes CASSLGRTSGSEETQYF.

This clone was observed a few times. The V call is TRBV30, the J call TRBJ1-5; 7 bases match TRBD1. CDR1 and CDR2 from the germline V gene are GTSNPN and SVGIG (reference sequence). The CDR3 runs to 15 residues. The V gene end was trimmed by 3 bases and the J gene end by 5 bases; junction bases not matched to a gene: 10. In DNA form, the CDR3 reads TGTGCCTGGAGCCTCCCCGACAGGGTCGATCAGCCCCAGCATTTT. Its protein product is CAWSLPDRVDQPQHF.

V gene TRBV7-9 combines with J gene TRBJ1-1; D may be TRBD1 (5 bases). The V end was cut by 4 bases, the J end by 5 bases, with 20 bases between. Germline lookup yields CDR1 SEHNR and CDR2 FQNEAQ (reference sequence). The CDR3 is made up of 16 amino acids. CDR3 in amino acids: CASSSRGGRRYTEAFF. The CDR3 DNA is TGTGCCAGCAGCTCGAGGGGTGGCAGGAGGTATACTGAAGCTTTCTTT.